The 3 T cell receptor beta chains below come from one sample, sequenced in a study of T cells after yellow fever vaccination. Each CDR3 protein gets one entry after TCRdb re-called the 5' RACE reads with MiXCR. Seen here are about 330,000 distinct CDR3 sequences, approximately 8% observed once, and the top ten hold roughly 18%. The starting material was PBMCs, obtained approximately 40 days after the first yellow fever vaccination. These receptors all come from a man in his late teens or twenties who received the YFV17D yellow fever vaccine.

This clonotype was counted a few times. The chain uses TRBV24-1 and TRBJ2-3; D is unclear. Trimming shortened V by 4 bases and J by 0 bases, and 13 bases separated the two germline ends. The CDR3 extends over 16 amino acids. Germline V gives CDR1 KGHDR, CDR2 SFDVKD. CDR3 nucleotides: TGTGCCACCAGTGACCCGGGCGTCACTAGCACAGATACGCAGTATTTT. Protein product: CATSDPGVTSTDTQYF.

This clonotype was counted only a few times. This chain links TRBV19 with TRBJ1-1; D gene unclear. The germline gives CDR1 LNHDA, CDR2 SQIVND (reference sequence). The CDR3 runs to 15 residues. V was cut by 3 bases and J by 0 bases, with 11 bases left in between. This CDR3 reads CASSMLPAMNTEAFF. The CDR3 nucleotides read TGTGCCAGTAGTATGTTACCTGCGATGAACACTGAAGCTTTCTTT.

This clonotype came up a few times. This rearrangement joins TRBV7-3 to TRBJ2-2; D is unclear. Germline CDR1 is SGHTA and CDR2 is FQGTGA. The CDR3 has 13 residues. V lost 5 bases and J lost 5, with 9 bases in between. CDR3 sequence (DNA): TGTGCCAGCAGCCCTCAGGCAACCGGGGAGCTGTTTTTT. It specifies CASSPQATGELFF. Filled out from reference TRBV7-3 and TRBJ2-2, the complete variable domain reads GAGVSQTPSNKVTEKGKYVELRCDPISGHTALYWYRQSLGQGPEFLIYFQGTGAADDSGLPNDRFFAVRPEGSVSTLKIQRTERGDSAVYLCASSPQATGELFFGEGSRLTVL.